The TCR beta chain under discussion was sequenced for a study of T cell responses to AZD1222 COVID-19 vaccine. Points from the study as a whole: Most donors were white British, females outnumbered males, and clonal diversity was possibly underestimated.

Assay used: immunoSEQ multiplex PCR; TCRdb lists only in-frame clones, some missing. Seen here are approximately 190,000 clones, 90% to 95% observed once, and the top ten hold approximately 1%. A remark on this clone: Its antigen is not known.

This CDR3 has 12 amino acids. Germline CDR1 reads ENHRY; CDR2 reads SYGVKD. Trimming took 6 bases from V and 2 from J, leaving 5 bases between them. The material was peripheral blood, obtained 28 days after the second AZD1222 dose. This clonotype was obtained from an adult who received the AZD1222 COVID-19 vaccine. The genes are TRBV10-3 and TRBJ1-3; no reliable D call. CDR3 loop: CAISDPGNTIYF. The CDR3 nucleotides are TGTGCCATCAGCGACCCTGGAAACACCATATATTTT.